The 20 T cell receptor beta chains reported below all come from one sample, sequenced in a study of T cell repertoires in cytomegalovirus infection. Each CDR3 protein gets one entry after TCRdb re-called the reads with MiXCR. The data contain 680,000 or so distinct CDR3 sequences, around 32% of them singletons. The antigens for these receptors are not known. The sample was cultured PBMCs, taken from culture after CMV antigen stimulation. Source of these receptors: a human donor in good health (CMV status not recorded). Some clones in this sample may be carry-over from other donors' samples.

This clonotype was seen only a few times. The V call is TRBV5-4, the J call TRBJ2-3; D ambiguous. The CDR3 sequence is 14 residues long. Trimming took off 3 bases at V and 11 bases at J, with 19 bases between the two ends. The germline V gene encodes CDR1 SGHNT and CDR2 YYREEE (reference sequence). The CDR3 here is CASSSRAVAPRQYF. The CDR3 coding sequence is TGTGCCAGCAGCTCCCGGGCCGTAGCTCCGAGGCAGTATTTT.

This clonotype was detected only once. A much more abundant neighbour one base away suggests this may be a read error. This rearrangement joins TRBV7-2 to TRBJ2-5; no firm D call. CDR1 is SGHTA and CDR2 is FQGNSA in the germline V gene. This CDR3 contains 11 residues. The CDR3 DNA sequence: TGTGCCAGCAGACTACAAGAGAACCAGTACTTC. Translation: CASRLQENQYF.

The CDR3 DNA is TGTGCCAGCAGCTTAGGCCGATGGAGGGACGGGAACACTGAAGCTTTCTTT. It codes for CASSLGRWRDGNTEAFF. This chain joins TRBV7-2 and TRBJ1-1; D might be TRBD1 (5 bases). The length of the CDR3 is 17 residues. Germline assignment: CDR1 SGHTA and CDR2 FQGNSA. V was trimmed by 1 base and J by 1 base, leaving 16 bases between them.

This chain joins TRBV7-2 and TRBJ2-5, with D uncertain. Looked up from germline, CDR1 is SGHTA and CDR2 is FQGNSA. The V and J ends lost 3 bases and 7 bases respectively, with 12 bases between them. The CDR3 is made up of 13 amino acids. The CDR3 is CASSFGPARTQYF. Here the CDR3 DNA reads TGTGCCAGCAGCTTTGGGCCGGCCCGGACCCAGTACTTC.

The chain is built from TRBV20-1 and TRBJ2-3; D is undetermined. Germline V gene sequence: CDR1 DFQATT, CDR2 SNEGSKA (reference sequence). The CDR3 totals 11 residues. Trimming pared 6 bases from V and 3 bases from J, leaving 7 bases between. DNA of the CDR3: TGCAGTGCCGAACGAACAGATACGCAGTATTTT. This translates into CSAERTDTQYF.

This clonotype was seen only a few times. The chain recombines TRBV7-4 with TRBJ2-1; 7 bases match TRBD2. The CDR3 loop spans 12 amino acids. J lost 10 bases, V lost 5 bases, and 5 bases had no gene match. Germline-derived CDR1 and CDR2 are SGHVT and SQSDAQ. CDR3 sequence (DNA): TGTGCCAGCAGCCGGGGGACTAACGAGCAGTTCTTC. It specifies CASSRGTNEQFF.

A few counts support this clonotype. J is TRBJ2-7 and V is TRBV7-2; 8 bases match TRBD2. V shed 7 bases and J 4 bases; nucleotides not matched to a gene: 9. This CDR3 spans 14 amino acids. Germline CDR1 and CDR2: SGHTA and FQGNSA. In DNA, the CDR3 is TGTGCCAGCACCCCTAGCGGGTCTCTTTACGAGCAGTACTTC. Amino acids: CASTPSGSLYEQYF.

V is TRBV3-1 and J is TRBJ1-1; unclear D gene. Germline-derived CDR1 and CDR2 are LGHDT and YNNKEL (reference sequence). The CDR3 spans 15 residues. Trimming left V 1 base short and J 0 bases short, with 9 bases between. DNA of the CDR3: TGTGCCAGCAGCCAAGTTAGAATTATGAACACTGAAGCTTTCTTT. This gives the protein CASSQVRIMNTEAFF.

The chain couples TRBV14 to TRBJ2-3; the D is unclear. CDR3 length: 16 residues. V lost 0 bases to trimming and J lost 2 bases, with 12 bases between them. Germline V gives CDR1 SGHDN, CDR2 FVKESK. The CDR3 protein is CASSQDLHQFTDTQYF. The CDR3 DNA is TGTGCCAGCAGCCAAGATCTTCACCAGTTCACAGATACGCAGTATTTT.

This clonotype has a single count. The genes are TRBV5-3 and TRBJ2-2; 13 positions match TRBD2. TRBV5-3 is labeled an ORF, and its function is uncertain. The J segment lost 8 bases and the V segment lost 8 bases, leaving 12 bases of the junction unmatched. The CDR3 extends over 16 amino acids. In nucleotides, the CDR3 is TGTGCCAGCAGCGATACTAGCGGGGGGGCCTTGGGGGAGCTGTTTTTT. Translation gives CASSDTSGGALGELFF.

The V gene is TRBV19, the J gene TRBJ1-5; D is undetermined. The CDR3 is made up of 17 amino acids. V gave up 1 base and J gave up 0 bases, with 13 bases separating them. CDR1 and CDR2 from the germline V gene are LNHDA and SQIVND (reference sequence). The CDR3 sequence: CASSIASGGYSNQPQHF. CDR3 in DNA: TGTGCCAGTAGTATAGCTTCAGGCGGCTATAGCAATCAGCCCCAGCATTTT.

This clonotype was counted a single time. The rearrangement uses TRBV11-2 and TRBJ1-1, with a possible D match to TRBD1 (6 bases). This CDR3 comprises 14 residues. Germline V gives CDR1 SGHAT, CDR2 FQNNGV. V lost 2 bases, J lost 1 base, and 8 bases lay in between. CDR3 sequence reads: CASSLLGANTEAFF. DNA for the CDR3: TGTGCCAGCAGCTTACTGGGGGCGAACACTGAAGCTTTCTTT.

The J gene is TRBJ1-2, the V gene TRBV20-1; unclear D gene. Germline V gene sequence: CDR1 DFQATT, CDR2 SNEGSKA (reference sequence). CDR3 length: 12 amino acids. V lost 1 base and J 5 bases, leaving 8 bases between the germline ends. Written as DNA, the CDR3 is TGCAGTGCTAGAGTAAGCAGTTATGGCTACACCTTC. It is translated as CSARVSSYGYTF.

As DNA, the CDR3 is TGCAGTGCGCACGCTAGCGGGAGGCGTGTTATTGAGCAGTTCTTC. This translates into CSAHASGRRVIEQFF. The chain is built from TRBV20-1 and TRBJ2-1; 11 bases align to TRBD2. The CDR3 extends over 15 amino acids. V was pared by 6 bases and J by 9 bases, with 13 bases of the junction left unmatched. Looked up from germline, CDR1 is DFQATT and CDR2 is SNEGSKA (reference sequence).

The V and J genes are TRBV20-1 and TRBJ1-1; tentatively, D is TRBD1 (5 bases). Trimming took off 6 bases at V and 9 bases at J, with 17 bases between the two ends. Germline V gene lookup returns CDR1 DFQATT and CDR2 SNEGSKA (reference sequence). This CDR3 spans 12 amino acids. CDR3 nucleotide sequence: TGCAGTGCCTCCGGGGGGGGAGGGAAAGCTTTCTTT. Translated, it gives CSASGGGGKAFF.

This clonotype was seen ten or more times. The V call is TRBV7-9, the J call TRBJ1-4; D gene ambiguous. The germline gives CDR1 SEHNR, CDR2 FQNEAQ (reference sequence). The CDR3 has 13 residues. V lost 1 base and J 6 bases, leaving 6 bases between the germline ends. In DNA, the CDR3 is TGTGCCAGCAGCTTAGTGGCCTATGAAAAACTGTTTTTT. Amino acid sequence: CASSLVAYEKLFF.

This clonotype was seen repeatedly, ten times or more. The chain couples TRBV7-2 to TRBJ2-1; 7 nucleotides align to TRBD1. Germline trimming cut 2 bases from V and 9 bases from J; bases unmatched to any gene: 16. The CDR3 has 17 amino acids. Germline assignment: CDR1 SGHTA and CDR2 FQGNSA. The CDR3 loop reads CASSLFRFGTAGFEQFF. As DNA, the CDR3 is TGTGCCAGCAGCTTATTTCGATTTGGGACAGCCGGGTTTGAGCAGTTCTTC.

J is TRBJ1-4 and V is TRBV7-2, with D possibly matching TRBD1 (6 bases). CDR1 SGHTA and CDR2 FQGNSA come from the germline V gene. This CDR3 has 17 residues. V was trimmed by 2 bases and J by 9 bases, leaving 22 bases between them. The CDR3 here is CASSLRGVGGELKKLFF. The CDR3 DNA reads TGTGCCAGCAGCTTAAGGGGGGTCGGGGGCGAACTTAAAAAACTGTTTTTT.

This chain connects TRBV2 to TRBJ1-1, with D perhaps matching TRBD1 (6 bases). The germline V and J ends were trimmed by 5 bases and 0 bases, with 13 bases remaining between them. This CDR3 has 15 amino acids. The V gene's germline CDR1 is SNHLY and CDR2 FYNNEI. Here the CDR3 reads CASSPRRTVNTEAFF. In DNA form, the CDR3 reads TGTGCCAGCAGTCCACGAAGGACAGTGAACACTGAAGCTTTCTTT.

This clonotype came up once. The rearrangement joins TRBV7-3 to TRBJ1-1; 7 nucleotides match TRBD1. Germline V gives CDR1 SGHTA, CDR2 FQGTGA. The CDR3 spans 15 residues. V dropped 3 bases and J dropped 2; count of bases not matched to a gene: 6. CDR3 bases: TGTGCCAGCAGCTTTCATCAGGGGGTTAACACTGAAGCTTTCTTT. Protein sequence: CASSFHQGVNTEAFF.